The T cell receptor (beta chain) described here comes from a study of T cell responses to AZD1222 COVID-19 vaccine. To note about this clone: What it binds is unknown.

Whole-study findings and limits: Every sample of the repertoires postdated the peak T cell response. At baseline, seropositivity was found in only 6 or 7 AZD1222 recipients. Among the donors, most were white British and more were female, and clonal diversity was possibly underestimated.

Germline V gene lookup returns CDR1 KGHSH and CDR2 LQKENI. Trimming cost V 3 bases and J 11 bases; bases outside gene matches: 3. The CDR3 is 14 residues long. Method: immunoSEQ multiplex PCR; TCRdb's copy keeps in-frame clones and lacks some. The data show 250,000 to 300,000 clones, almost 95% seen once. The starting material was peripheral blood, obtained 28 days after the second AZD1222 dose. The clonotype was recovered from an adult who received the AZD1222 COVID-19 vaccine. The rearrangement uses TRBV18 and TRBJ1-6; 11 nucleotides match TRBD1. The CDR3 sequence is CASSPDRGLAPLHF. Here the CDR3 DNA reads TGTGCCAGCTCACCGGACAGGGGGCTAGCACCCCTCCACTTT.